This TCR beta chain was profiled in a study of regulatory T cells in long-lasting Graves disease. On the study more broadly: Over 5 years on antithyroid drugs plus positive TSH receptor antibodies marked Graves' disease as persistent. Study conclusions and caveats: Persistent Graves' cases showed lower TCR diversity than newly diagnosed cases. Newly diagnosed disease favored TRBV20-1 and TRBJ2-1 over persistent disease.

Researchers made TCR beta libraries by using iRepertoire HTBI primers and running Arm-PCR on CDR3 regions. MiXCR, applied by TCRdb to the multiplex PCR reads, yields one record per CDR3 protein. Among about 470,000 distinct CDR3 sequences listed, less than 25% were seen once. The time point denotes: persistent/refractory GD, antithyroid drugs over 5 years with positive TRAb. From RNA extracted from PBMCs, the TCR library was made. Patients were enrolled at an endocrinology department in Xi'an, China. From germline, CDR1 is SGHVS and CDR2 FNYEAQ. The CDR3 runs to 16 residues. The ends lost 5 bases at V and 2 bases at J; junction bases unmatched: 10. As concerns this clonotype: Its cognate antigen is unknown.

Here the sequenced sample was peripheral blood mononuclear cells (PBMCs), taken when the disease was refractory, from a patient treated with antithyroid drugs. The chain uses TRBV7-6 and TRBJ2-7; 9 nucleotides align to TRBD2. The sequence was obtained from a female donor with Graves disease. CDR3 region: CASSASTSGSTYEQYF. The CDR3 DNA reads TGTGCCAGCAGCGCCTCCACTAGCGGGTCAACCTACGAGCAGTACTTC.